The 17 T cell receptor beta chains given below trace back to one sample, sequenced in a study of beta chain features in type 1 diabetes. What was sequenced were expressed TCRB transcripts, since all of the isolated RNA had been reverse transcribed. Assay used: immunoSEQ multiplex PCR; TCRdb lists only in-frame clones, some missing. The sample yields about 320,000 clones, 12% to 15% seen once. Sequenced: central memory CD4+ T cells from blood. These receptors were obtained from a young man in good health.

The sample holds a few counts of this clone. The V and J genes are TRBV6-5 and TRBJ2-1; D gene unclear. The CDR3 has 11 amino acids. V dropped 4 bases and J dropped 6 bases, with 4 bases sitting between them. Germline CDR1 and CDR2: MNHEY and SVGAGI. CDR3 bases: TGTGCCAGCAGTTCACCCAATGAGCAGTTCTTC. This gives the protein CASSSPNEQFF.

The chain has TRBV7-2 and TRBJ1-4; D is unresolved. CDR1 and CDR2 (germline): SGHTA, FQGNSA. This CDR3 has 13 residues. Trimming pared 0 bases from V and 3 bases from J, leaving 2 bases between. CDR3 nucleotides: TGTGCCAGCAGCTTAGCAGCTAATGAAAAACTGTTTTTT. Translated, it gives CASSLAANEKLFF.

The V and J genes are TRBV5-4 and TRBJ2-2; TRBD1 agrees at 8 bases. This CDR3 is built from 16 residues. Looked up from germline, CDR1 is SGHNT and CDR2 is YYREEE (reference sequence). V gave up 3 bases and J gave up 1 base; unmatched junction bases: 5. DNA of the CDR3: TGTGCCAGCAGCTACCCCGGGACAGGGAACACCGGGGAGCTGTTTTTT. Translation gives CASSYPGTGNTGELFF.

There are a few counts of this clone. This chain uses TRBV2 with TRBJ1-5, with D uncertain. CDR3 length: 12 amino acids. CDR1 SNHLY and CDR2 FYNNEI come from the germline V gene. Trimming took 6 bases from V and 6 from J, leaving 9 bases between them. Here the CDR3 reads CASSEGIQPQHF. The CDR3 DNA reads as TGTGCCAGCAGCGAGGGAATTCAGCCCCAGCATTTT.

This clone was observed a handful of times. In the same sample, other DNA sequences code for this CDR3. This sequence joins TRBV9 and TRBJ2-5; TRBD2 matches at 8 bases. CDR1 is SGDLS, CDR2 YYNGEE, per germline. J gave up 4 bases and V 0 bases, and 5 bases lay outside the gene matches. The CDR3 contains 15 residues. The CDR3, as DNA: TGTGCCAGCAGCGTAGCGGGGGGGCCGGTAGAGACCCAGTACTTC. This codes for CASSVAGGPVETQYF.

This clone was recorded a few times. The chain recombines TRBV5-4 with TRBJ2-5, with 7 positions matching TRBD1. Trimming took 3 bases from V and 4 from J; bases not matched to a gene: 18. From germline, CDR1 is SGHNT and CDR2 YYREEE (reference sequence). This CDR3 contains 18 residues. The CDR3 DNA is TGTGCCAGCAGCTCTCGACAGGGAAGACTTTATACGCGAGAGACCCAGTACTTC. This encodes CASSSRQGRLYTRETQYF.

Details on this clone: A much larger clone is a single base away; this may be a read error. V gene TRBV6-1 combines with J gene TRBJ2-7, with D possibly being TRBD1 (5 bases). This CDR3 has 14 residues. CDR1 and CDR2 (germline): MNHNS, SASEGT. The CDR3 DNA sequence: TGTGCCAGCAGCGAAGGGGCTACAGTCTACGAGCAGTACGTC. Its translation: CASSEGATVYEQYV.

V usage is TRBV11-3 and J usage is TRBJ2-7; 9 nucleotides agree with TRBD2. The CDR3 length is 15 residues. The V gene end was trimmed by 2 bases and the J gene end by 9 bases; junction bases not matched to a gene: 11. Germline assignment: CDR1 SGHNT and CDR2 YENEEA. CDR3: CASSLSGAGGGVQYF. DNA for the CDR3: TGTGCCAGCAGCTTATCAGGAGCGGGGGGCGGGGTGCAGTACTTC.

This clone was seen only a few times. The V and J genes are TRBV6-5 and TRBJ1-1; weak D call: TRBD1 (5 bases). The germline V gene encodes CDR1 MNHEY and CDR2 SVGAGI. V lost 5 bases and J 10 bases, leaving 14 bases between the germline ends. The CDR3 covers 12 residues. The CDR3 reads CASSPGGGVAFF. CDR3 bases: TGTGCCAGCAGTCCCGGGGGAGGGGTAGCTTTCTTT.

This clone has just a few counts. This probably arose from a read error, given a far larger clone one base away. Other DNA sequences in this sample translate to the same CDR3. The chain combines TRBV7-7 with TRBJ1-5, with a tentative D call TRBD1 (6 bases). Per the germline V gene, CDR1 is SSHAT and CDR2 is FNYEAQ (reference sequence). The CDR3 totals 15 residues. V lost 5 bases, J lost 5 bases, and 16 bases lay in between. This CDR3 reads CASSLGQGNDQPQHF. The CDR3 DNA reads TGTGCCAGCAGCCTTGGGCAGGGGAACGATCAGCCCCAGCATTTT.

The CDR3 reads CASSIGPEPQHF. The CDR3 nucleotides read TGTGCCAGTAGTATAGGACCAGAGCCCCAGCATTTT. The chain links TRBV19 to TRBJ1-5; D is uncertain. The CDR3 loop spans 12 amino acids. V was clipped by 1 base and J by 8 bases, with 6 bases between them. Germline V lookup: CDR1 LNHDA, CDR2 SQIVND (reference sequence).

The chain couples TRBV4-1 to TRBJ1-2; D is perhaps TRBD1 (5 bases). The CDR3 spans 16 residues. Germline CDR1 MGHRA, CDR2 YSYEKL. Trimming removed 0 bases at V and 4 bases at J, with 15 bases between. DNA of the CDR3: TGCGCCAGCAGCCAAGAAGGGGCGTCCCCAACCTATGGCTACACCTTC. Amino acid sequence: CASSQEGASPTYGYTF.

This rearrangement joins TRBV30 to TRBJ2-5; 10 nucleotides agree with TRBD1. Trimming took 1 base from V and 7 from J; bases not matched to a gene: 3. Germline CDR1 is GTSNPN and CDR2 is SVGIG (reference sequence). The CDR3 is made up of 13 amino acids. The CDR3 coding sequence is TGTGCCTGGAGTGGCGGGACAGGGGCGACCCAGTACTTC. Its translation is CAWSGGTGATQYF. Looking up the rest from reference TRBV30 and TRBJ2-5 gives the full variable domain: SQTIHQWPATLVQPVGSPLSLECTVEGTSNPNLYWYRQAAGRGLQLLFYSVGIGQISSEVPQNLSASRPQDRQFILSSKKLLLSDSGFYLCAWSGGTGATQYFGPGTRLLVL.

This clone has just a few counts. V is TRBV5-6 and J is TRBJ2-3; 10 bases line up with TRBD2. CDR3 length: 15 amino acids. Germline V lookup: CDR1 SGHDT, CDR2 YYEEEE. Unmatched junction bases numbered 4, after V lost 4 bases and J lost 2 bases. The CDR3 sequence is CASSPSGGDTDTQYF. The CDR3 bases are TGTGCCAGCAGCCCGAGCGGGGGGGACACAGATACGCAGTATTTT.

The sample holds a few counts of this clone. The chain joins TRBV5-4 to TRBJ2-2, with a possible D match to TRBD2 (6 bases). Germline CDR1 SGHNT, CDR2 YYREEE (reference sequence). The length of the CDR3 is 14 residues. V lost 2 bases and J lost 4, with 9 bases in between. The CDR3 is CASSLARGTGELFF. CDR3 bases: TGTGCCAGCAGCTTAGCGCGGGGCACCGGGGAGCTGTTTTTT. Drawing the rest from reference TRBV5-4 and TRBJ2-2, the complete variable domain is ETGVTQSPTHLIKTRGQQVTLRCSSQSGHNTVSWYQQALGQGPQFIFQYYREEENGRGNFPPRFSGLQFPNYSSELNVNALELDDSALYLCASSLARGTGELFFGEGSRLTVL.

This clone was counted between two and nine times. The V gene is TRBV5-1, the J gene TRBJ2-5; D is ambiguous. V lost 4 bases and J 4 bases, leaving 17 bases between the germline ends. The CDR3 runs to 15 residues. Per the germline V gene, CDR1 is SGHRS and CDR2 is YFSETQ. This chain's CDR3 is CASSPRGAVGETQYF. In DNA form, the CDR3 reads TGCGCCAGCAGCCCCCGAGGTGCCGTCGGAGAGACCCAGTACTTC.

The DNA of the CDR3 is TGTGCCAGCAGCTTAATACAGGGTATTGACTATGGCTACACCTTC. This codes for CASSLIQGIDYGYTF. The chain recombines TRBV5-6 with TRBJ1-2, with D maybe TRBD1 (6 bases). The CDR3 consists of 15 residues. The V gene lost 2 bases and the J gene lost 3 bases, with 14 bases spanning the gap. The germline gives CDR1 SGHDT, CDR2 YYEEEE.